These 30 T cell receptor beta chains came from one sample sequenced in a study of blood T cell repertoires in COVID-19. Measured with immunoSEQ multiplex PCR; TCRdb has only the in-frame clones, and not every one. The table includes about 480,000 clones, roughly 89% detected once. The source material was peripheral blood. These receptor sequences come from a man aged 18 to 29 with COVID-19, enrolled during active disease.

V gene TRBV5-1 combines with J gene TRBJ2-2; tentatively, D is TRBD1 (5 bases). Trimming cost V 4 bases and J 1 base, with 8 bases left between them. CDR1 is SGHRS, CDR2 YFSETQ, per germline. The CDR3 covers 14 residues. Written as DNA, the CDR3 is TGCGCCAGCAGCGTCGGACAGAACACCGGGGAGCTGTTTTTT. Its protein product is CASSVGQNTGELFF.

This chain uses TRBV6-5 with TRBJ2-6; no definite D call. The CDR3 loop spans 15 amino acids. Looked up from germline, CDR1 is MNHEY and CDR2 is SVGAGI. The V gene lost 6 bases and the J gene lost 0 bases, with 9 bases spanning the gap. The CDR3 DNA follows: TGTGCCAGCAGCTCCCGGAGCTCTGGGGCCAACGTCCTGACTTTC. Encoded protein: CASSSRSSGANVLTF.

This rearrangement joins TRBV5-1 to TRBJ2-7; TRBD1 matches 7 bases. CDR1 and CDR2 from the germline V gene are SGHRS and YFSETQ. With 1 base clipped from V and 3 bases from J, the junction kept 7 bases outside the gene matches. The CDR3 totals 15 residues. CDR3 region: CASSLLGDSDYEQYF. The CDR3 nucleotides are TGCGCCAGCAGCTTGTTAGGGGACAGTGACTACGAGCAGTACTTC.

V gene TRBV5-1 combines with J gene TRBJ1-4, with D unclear. CDR3 length equals 14 residues. The germline V and J ends were trimmed by 2 bases and 2 bases, with 7 bases remaining between them. CDR1 SGHRS and CDR2 YFSETQ come from the germline V gene. CDR3: CASSFVGTNEKLFF. CDR3 DNA: TGCGCCAGCAGCTTTGTGGGCACTAATGAAAAACTGTTTTTT. The variable domain in full, completed from reference TRBV5-1 and TRBJ1-4, reads KAGVTQTPRYLIKTRGQQVTLSCSPISGHRSVSWYQQTPGQGLQFLFEYFSETQRNKGNFPGRFSGRQFSNSRSEMNVSTLELGDSALYLCASSFVGTNEKLFFGSGTQLSVL.

The J gene is TRBJ1-3, the V gene TRBV9; no clear D gene. This CDR3 comprises 18 residues. Trimming removed 3 bases from V and 4 bases from J, with 23 bases in between. Germline lookup yields CDR1 SGDLS and CDR2 YYNGEE. The CDR3 region is CASSARSGGSLGGNTIYF. DNA for the CDR3: TGTGCCAGCAGCGCCCGGTCGGGTGGAAGTCTCGGAGGAAACACCATATATTTT. Filled out from reference TRBV9 and TRBJ1-3, the complete variable domain reads DSGVTQTPKHLITATGQRVTLRCSPRSGDLSVYWYQQSLDQGLQFLIQYYNGEERAKGNILERFSAQQFPDLHSELNLSSLELGDSALYFCASSARSGGSLGGNTIYFGEGSWLTVV.

The V call is TRBV10-2, the J call TRBJ1-2, with 9 bases matching TRBD1. Trimming cost V 6 bases and J 6 bases; bases outside gene matches: 8. Germline-derived CDR1 and CDR2 are WSHSY and SAAADI. The CDR3 loop spans 14 amino acids. In DNA form, the CDR3 reads TGCGCCAGCAGAGAGGACAGGGGAAGACATGGCTACACCTTC. As protein: CASREDRGRHGYTF.

This chain connects TRBV14 to TRBJ2-1; possibly TRBD2 for D (6 bases). Germline V gene sequence: CDR1 SGHDN, CDR2 FVKESK. The CDR3 has 14 residues. V lost 5 bases, J lost 9 bases, and 17 bases lay in between. CDR3 in amino acids: CASSSSLRGGEQFF. CDR3 nucleotide sequence: TGTGCCAGCAGCTCTTCCTTAAGGGGAGGTGAGCAGTTCTTC.

The V gene is TRBV29-1, the J gene TRBJ2-3, with 9 bases aligning to TRBD1. The V segment lost 6 bases and the J segment 3 bases; nucleotides outside the gene matches: 1. Per germline, CDR1 SQVTM and CDR2 ANQGSEA. The CDR3 is made up of 12 amino acids. CDR3 in DNA: TGCAGCGTCGGGACAGGGACAGATACGCAGTATTTT. Protein sequence: CSVGTGTDTQYF.

The sample holds a few counts of this clone. The V gene is TRBV20-1, the J gene TRBJ1-4; weak D call: TRBD1 (5 bases). Trimming removed 3 bases from V and 8 bases from J, with 16 bases in between. Germline values: CDR1 DFQATT, CDR2 SNEGSKA (reference sequence). The CDR3 has 14 residues. CDR3 sequence reads: CSASIGQQTEKLFF. CDR3 DNA: TGCAGTGCTAGTATAGGACAACAAACGGAAAAACTGTTTTTT.

The chain combines TRBV5-5 with TRBJ1-6; TRBD1 matches at 10 bases. The CDR3 extends over 15 amino acids. After removal of 0 bases from V and 8 bases from J, the junction contained 2 bases not matched to a gene. The germline V gene encodes CDR1 SGHKS and CDR2 YYEKEE (reference sequence). The CDR3 DNA sequence: TGTGCCAGCAGCTTGGGAGGGACAGGGGATTCACCCCTCCACTTT. It translates to CASSLGGTGDSPLHF.

The rearrangement links TRBV4-1 to TRBJ2-5; 8 positions match TRBD1. CDR3 length: 16 residues. Germline V gene sequence: CDR1 MGHRA, CDR2 YSYEKL. Trimming cost V 1 base and J 5 bases; bases outside gene matches: 9. CDR3 in amino acids: CASSQAPQGARETQYF. The DNA for the CDR3 is TGCGCCAGCAGCCAAGCGCCCCAGGGGGCAAGGGAGACCCAGTACTTC.

J is TRBJ2-1 and V is TRBV6-4; D is possibly TRBD1 (6 bases). Trimming stripped 7 bases from V and 7 bases from J, with 23 bases between. The CDR3 length is 16 residues. Germline V gene data show CDR1 as MRHNA and CDR2 as SNTAGT. DNA of the CDR3: TGTGCCAGCAAAAGTGGGGGCCCCCTCTTAGGAAATGAGCAGTTCTTC. Protein sequence: CASKSGGPLLGNEQFF.

This clone was seen only once. V is TRBV2 and J is TRBJ2-2; tentatively, D is TRBD2 (6 bases). V was clipped by 9 bases and J by 6 bases, with 17 bases between them. The CDR3 extends over 14 amino acids. The germline V gene encodes CDR1 SNHLY and CDR2 FYNNEI. In DNA, the CDR3 is TGTGCCAGTGGAGGGGACTCATCAGCCGGGGAGCTGTTTTTT. Translated, it gives CASGGDSSAGELFF.

This sequence joins TRBV19 and TRBJ1-4; a weak D match, TRBD1 (6 bases). V was clipped by 3 bases and J by 3 bases, with 14 bases between them. The germline V gene encodes CDR1 LNHDA and CDR2 SQIVND (reference sequence). This CDR3 has 16 amino acids. CDR3 bases: TGTGCCAGTAGTATCGGACAGTGGAATGCTAATGAAAAACTGTTTTTT. It yields the protein CASSIGQWNANEKLFF.

The rearrangement links TRBV30 to TRBJ2-1, with 7 nucleotides matching TRBD2. Losses at the gene ends were 0 bases for V and 9 bases for J; bases not matched to a gene: 8. This CDR3 has 14 residues. From germline, CDR1 is GTSNPN and CDR2 SVGIG (reference sequence). The CDR3 spells CAWSVGGSQSEQFF. CDR3 in DNA: TGTGCCTGGAGTGTAGGCGGGAGCCAAAGTGAGCAGTTCTTC.

The chain has TRBV6-1 and TRBJ2-7, with 9 nucleotides matching TRBD1. Germline lookup yields CDR1 MNHNS and CDR2 SASEGT. V trimming: 0 bases; J trimming: 6 bases; junction bases outside the gene matches: 15. This CDR3 region has 18 residues. Here the CDR3 reads CASSEARGRTGDPLEQYF. In DNA, the CDR3 is TGTGCCAGCAGTGAAGCTCGGGGGAGGACAGGGGATCCTCTCGAGCAGTACTTC.

The rearrangement joins TRBV19 to TRBJ2-3; TRBD2 agrees at 13 bases. The CDR3 length is 16 residues. Germline values: CDR1 LNHDA, CDR2 SQIVND (reference sequence). Trimming removed 6 bases from V and 3 bases from J; junction bases left unmatched: 6. The CDR3 loop reads CASRPTSGRLTDTQYF. CDR3 DNA sequence: TGTGCCAGTAGGCCGACTAGCGGGAGGCTTACAGATACGCAGTATTTT.

The J gene is TRBJ1-1, the V gene TRBV5-4, with a weak D call TRBD1 (5 bases). Germline V CDR1 and CDR2: SGHNT, YYREEE (reference sequence). V shed 2 bases and J shed 1 base, with 15 bases lying between them. The CDR3 is made up of 16 amino acids. CDR3 loop: CASSFGTGRANTEAFF. Here the CDR3 DNA reads TGTGCCAGCAGCTTTGGTACGGGCAGGGCGAACACTGAAGCTTTCTTT.

This chain joins TRBV5-4 and TRBJ1-3; D is perhaps TRBD1 (5 bases). The V gene lost 5 bases and the J gene lost 16 bases, with 19 bases spanning the gap. CDR1 SGHNT and CDR2 YYREEE come from the germline V gene (reference sequence). CDR3 size: 12 residues. The CDR3 spells CASSQPGLPLYF. DNA for the CDR3: TGTGCCAGCAGTCAACCGGGACTTCCCTTGTATTTT. Filled out from reference TRBV5-4 and TRBJ1-3, the complete variable domain reads ETGVTQSPTHLIKTRGQQVTLRCSSQSGHNTVSWYQQALGQGPQFIFQYYREEENGRGNFPPRFSGLQFPNYSSELNVNALELDDSALYLCASSQPGLPLYFGEGSWLTVV.

This clone was seen once. The chain has TRBV18 and TRBJ2-5, with a weak D call TRBD1 (5 bases). V dropped 4 bases and J dropped 5 bases, with 8 bases sitting between them. The CDR3 length is 12 residues. Germline V gene lookup returns CDR1 KGHSH and CDR2 LQKENI. The CDR3 bases are TGTGCCAGCTCACGATCAGGGGAGACCCAGTACTTC. Translated, it gives CASSRSGETQYF.

This clone was counted once. The gene calls are TRBV7-8 and TRBJ2-7; 9 nucleotides align to TRBD1. Trimming at V came to 5 bases and at J to 5 bases, leaving 7 bases not matched to a gene. Germline loops: CDR1 SGHVS, CDR2 FQNEAQ. This CDR3 region has 14 residues. The CDR3: CASSPGTGTHEQYF. Here the CDR3 DNA reads TGTGCCAGCAGCCCCGGGACAGGGACCCACGAGCAGTACTTC. Supplemented by reference TRBV7-8 and TRBJ2-7, the full variable domain reads GAGVSQSPRYKVAKRGQDVALRCDPISGHVSLFWYQQALGQGPEFLTYFQNEAQLDKSGLPSDRFFAERPEGSVSTLKIQRTQQEDSAVYLCASSPGTGTHEQYFGPGTRLTVT.

A single count supports this clone. V and J are TRBV5-4 and TRBJ2-5, with D possibly TRBD1 on 6 matching bases. The ends were cut back, 5 bases at V and 3 bases at J, with 8 bases in the middle. The CDR3 extends over 12 amino acids. CDR1 and CDR2 (germline): SGHNT, YYREEE (reference sequence). CDR3 protein: CASRQGEETQYF. In DNA, the CDR3 is TGTGCCAGCAGACAGGGCGAAGAGACCCAGTACTTC.

The J gene is TRBJ2-5, the V gene TRBV6-2 or TRBV6-3; perhaps TRBD1 as D (5 bases). This CDR3 is 13 amino acids long. CDR1 is MNHEY, CDR2 SVGEGT, per germline. Between the trimmed V and J ends, which lost 5 bases and 2 bases, there was a span of 9 bases. The CDR3: CASSRDRQETQYF. CDR3 coding DNA: TGTGCCAGCAGTCGAGACAGACAAGAGACCCAGTACTTC.

The gene calls are TRBV24-1 and TRBJ2-5; maybe TRBD1 (6 bases). This CDR3 has 13 residues. Germline V gives CDR1 KGHDR, CDR2 SFDVKD. The V and J ends lost 11 bases and 3 bases respectively, with 15 bases between them. The CDR3 DNA follows: TGTGCCAGCAACCGGGGACAAGAAGAGACCCAGTACTTC. Residues: CASNRGQEETQYF.

This sequence joins TRBV23-1 and TRBJ2-6, with D unclear. TRBV23-1 is filed as an ORF, its function uncertain. Trimming left V 2 bases short and J 1 base short, with 6 bases between. This CDR3 comprises 15 residues. The CDR3 DNA follows: TGCGCCAGCAGTCAAGTAGCTTCTGGGGCCAACGTCCTGACTTTC. The encoded protein is CASSQVASGANVLTF.

This sequence joins TRBV30 and TRBJ2-2; 8 bases fit TRBD2. Germline lookup yields CDR1 GTSNPN and CDR2 SVGIG (reference sequence). Trimming took 4 bases from V and 4 from J; bases not matched to a gene: 5. This CDR3 region has 14 residues. CDR3 nucleotide sequence: TGTGCCTGGACCGGGACTAGGAGCACCGGGGAGCTGTTTTTT. It yields the protein CAWTGTRSTGELFF.

The genes are TRBV9 and TRBJ2-3; possible D gene TRBD1, 6 bases. The CDR3 has 15 amino acids. Deletions cut 3 bases from V and 0 bases from J, with 11 bases between. CDR1 is SGDLS, CDR2 YYNGEE, per germline. CDR3 sequence reads: CASSDRDTSTDTQYF. The CDR3 DNA reads TGTGCCAGCAGCGACCGGGACACCAGCACAGATACGCAGTATTTT.

In nucleotides, the CDR3 is TGCGCCAGCAGCGTAATTAGCGGGCCGACCTACAATGAGCAGTTCTTC. It codes for CASSVISGPTYNEQFF. V usage is TRBV5-1 and J usage is TRBJ2-1, with 7 positions matching TRBD2. The CDR3 contains 16 residues. The germline CDR1 and CDR2 sequences are SGHRS and YFSETQ. With V trimmed by 4 bases and J by 2 bases, 9 bases remained unmatched.

This sequence joins TRBV6-6 and TRBJ1-2; D gene unclear. V shed 2 bases and J shed 4 bases, with 11 bases lying between them. CDR1 is MNHNY and CDR2 is SVGAGI in the germline V gene (reference sequence). The CDR3 is made up of 14 amino acids. The CDR3 here is CASSYITSGYGYTF. The DNA of the CDR3 is TGTGCCAGCAGTTACATTACTTCGGGCTATGGCTACACCTTC.

This chain uses TRBV24-1 with TRBJ2-1; D is perhaps TRBD2 (6 bases). The CDR3 extends over 16 amino acids. From germline, CDR1 is KGHDR and CDR2 SFDVKD. V dropped 5 bases and J dropped 5 bases, with 18 bases sitting between them. CDR3 sequence (DNA): TGTGCCACCAGTGCCCTAAAGTTCGGCGGGAACAATGAGCAGTTCTTC. Its protein product is CATSALKFGGNNEQFF.